The present T cell receptor beta chain was sequenced within a study of T-cell memory formation after mild COVID-19. As for the study in general: Largely donor-specific TCR clusters were found. Overall study findings and caveats: CD4+ bias marked clones expanding day 15 to 37, unlike balanced contracting clones. Among CD4+ contracting clones, most were CM and EM, and CD8+ ones EMRA.

This CDR3 region has 14 residues. Trimming took 2 bases from V and 5 from J, leaving 11 bases between them. Germline V CDR1 and CDR2: MGHRA, YSYEKL. Using constant-segment primers, 5'RACE produced TCR alpha and TCR beta cDNA libraries carrying sample barcodes and UMIs. MiXCR, applied by TCRdb to the 5' RACE reads, yields one record per CDR3 protein. This repertoire shows around 300,000 distinct CDR3 sequences, approximately 15% found once; its top ten account for approximately 22%. This clonotype appeared a few times. Its antigen is unidentified. The receptor comes from a young man who had mild COVID-19 (a few samples of this study predate the infection). Cell type and time point are not known. This rearrangement joins TRBV4-1 to TRBJ2-3, with D tentatively TRBD2 (5 bases). What was sequenced was PBMCs or a T cell subset sorted from them (not recorded which). The DNA for the CDR3 is TGCGCCAGCAGCCAAAGTGAGGGTAGAGATACGCAGTATTTT. This translates into CASSQSEGRDTQYF.